The following is a T cell receptor beta chain sequence with its context. The antigen is not known. These data are taken from a study of cytomegalovirus exposure and HLA in healthy donors. Whole-study findings and limits: A later analysis reportedly identified an Asian-associated ancestry cluster as carrying fewer N-insertions than the approximately 670-donor mean. A later analysis linked a missense variant in DCLRE1C to the trimming of TCR beta V and J genes. Most observed TCR sequences were rare, whereas some public TCRs were detected in many donors.

PCR was performed using 60 Vbeta and 13 Jbeta primers. This table comes from immunoSEQ multiplex PCR, and its TCRdb copy is limited to in-frame clones, with some not included. The sample lists around 140,000 clones; roughly 80% were seen once. This receptor was taken from a man aged 40-49 years in good health and CMV-seropositive. Source material: PBMCs.

CDR3 bases: TGTGCCAGCAGCCCCCAGGGAGCGGGGAGCTACAATGAGCAGTTCTTC. The encoded protein is CASSPQGAGSYNEQFF. V gene TRBV7-2 combines with J gene TRBJ2-1, with TRBD2 matching 7 bases. This CDR3 is 16 amino acids long. Germline CDR1 is SGHTA and CDR2 is FQGNSA. V lost 5 bases and J lost 3; bases outside the gene matches: 10.